These T cell receptor beta chains were read from a single sample in a study of blood T cell repertoires in COVID-19. Using immunoSEQ multiplex PCR, the repertoire was profiled, and TCRdb retains in-frame clones only, with some absent. Of 350,000 to 450,000 clones listed, roughly 86% are singletons. Material: PBMCs or T cells enriched from blood (not recorded which). The receptors shown here come from a man aged 35-49 years in a cohort exposed to, infected with or recovered from COVID-19 (not recorded which). Each CDR3 is given with its conserved first and last residue. A D gene is named only where the DNA matches it firmly. Some rows mark clone size as missing; the rest say once, few, many or name a class of expanded clone.

d_gene: -
v_gene: TRBV3-1/TRBV3-2
abundance: -
j_gene: TRBJ2-7
CDR3aa: CASSQERGSYLTYEQYF
CDR3nt: TGTGCCAGCAGCCAAGAAAGGGGATCGTACCTCACCTACGAGCAGTACTTC

d_gene: -
v_gene: TRBV7-2
abundance: -
j_gene: TRBJ1-5
CDR3aa: CASSLAYGVSQPQHF
CDR3nt: TGTGCCAGCAGCTTAGCGTACGGGGTATCGCAGCCCCAGCATTTT

d_gene: -
v_gene: TRBV4-2
abundance: -
j_gene: TRBJ2-3
CDR3aa: CASSQDRAQGTDTQYF
CDR3nt: TGTGCCAGCAGCCAAGACAGGGCACAAGGCACAGATACGCAGTATTTT

d_gene: -
v_gene: TRBV7-2
abundance: once
j_gene: TRBJ1-2
CDR3aa: CASSPSGNVRSGGYTF
CDR3nt: TGTGCCAGCAGCCCATCGGGAAACGTTCGTTCGGGGGGCTACACCTTC

d_gene: -
v_gene: TRBV30
abundance: -
j_gene: TRBJ2-7
CDR3aa: CAWSEAAGYEQYF
CDR3nt: TGTGCCTGGAGTGAGGCAGCAGGCTACGAGCAGTACTTC

d_gene: TRBD1
v_gene: TRBV5-8
abundance: -
j_gene: TRBJ1-5
CDR3aa: CASSLRDRFDPQHF
CDR3nt: TGTGCCAGCAGCTTGAGGGACAGATTCGATCCCCAGCATTTT

d_gene: -
v_gene: TRBV21-1
abundance: -
j_gene: TRBJ2-3
CDR3aa: CASLREGLADTQYF
CDR3nt: TGTGCCAGCTTGCGGGAGGGCTTGGCAGATACGCAGTATTTT

d_gene: -
v_gene: TRBV3-1/TRBV3-2
abundance: -
j_gene: TRBJ1-5
CDR3aa: CASSQGNPWTAGDSNQPQHF
CDR3nt: TGTGCCAGCAGCCAAGGTAACCCTTGGACCGCAGGGGATAGCAATCAGCCCCAGCATTTT

d_gene: -
v_gene: TRBV18
abundance: -
j_gene: TRBJ1-5
CDR3aa: CASSPTGDSNQPQHF
CDR3nt: TGTGCCAGCTCACCAACGGGGGATAGCAATCAGCCCCAGCATTTT

d_gene: TRBD2
v_gene: TRBV29-1
abundance: once
j_gene: TRBJ2-1
CDR3aa: CSVAGLSSGIYNEQFF
CDR3nt: TGCAGCGTTGCCGGTTTGTCTAGCGGGATCTACAATGAGCAGTTCTTC

d_gene: -
v_gene: TRBV18
abundance: -
j_gene: TRBJ1-2
CDR3aa: CASSPSRVSYGYTF
CDR3nt: TGTGCCAGCTCACCCTCCAGGGTTAGCTATGGCTACACCTTC

d_gene: -
v_gene: TRBV6-5
abundance: -
j_gene: TRBJ2-6
CDR3aa: CASSLDSSGANVLTF
CDR3nt: TGTGCCAGCAGCCTGGACAGCTCTGGGGCCAACGTCCTGACTTTC

d_gene: TRBD1
v_gene: TRBV5-6
abundance: -
j_gene: TRBJ2-2
CDR3aa: CASSGTGGTGELFF
CDR3nt: TGTGCCAGCAGCGGGACAGGGGGGACCGGGGAGCTGTTTTTT

d_gene: TRBD1
v_gene: TRBV10-1
abundance: -
j_gene: TRBJ2-5
CDR3aa: CASAPGQVETQYF
CDR3nt: TGCGCCAGCGCGCCGGGACAGGTGGAGACCCAGTACTTC

d_gene: -
v_gene: TRBV4-1
abundance: -
j_gene: TRBJ1-2
CDR3aa: CASSVQTGGTLKGGYTF
CDR3nt: TGCGCCAGCAGCGTACAGACAGGTGGCACCCTAAAGGGTGGCTACACCTTC

d_gene: TRBD1
v_gene: TRBV5-1
abundance: -
j_gene: TRBJ2-7
CDR3aa: CASKVSGGEVEEQYF
CDR3nt: TGCGCCAGCAAGGTTTCAGGGGGAGAGGTAGAAGAGCAGTACTTC

d_gene: TRBD2
v_gene: TRBV10-2
abundance: -
j_gene: TRBJ2-7
CDR3aa: CASSPSGDSYEQYF
CDR3nt: TGCGCCAGCAGTCCTAGCGGGGACTCCTACGAGCAGTACTTC

d_gene: TRBD1
v_gene: TRBV18
abundance: -
j_gene: TRBJ2-1
CDR3aa: CASSLNRQGSYNEQFF
CDR3nt: TGTGCCAGCTCACTGAACCGACAGGGTAGCTACAATGAGCAGTTCTTC

d_gene: -
v_gene: TRBV6-1
abundance: -
j_gene: TRBJ1-2
CDR3aa: CASSEVADYGYTF
CDR3nt: TGTGCCAGCAGTGAAGTGGCAGATTATGGCTACACCTTC

d_gene: -
v_gene: TRBV10-1
abundance: -
j_gene: TRBJ2-7
CDR3aa: CASSESAEYEQYF
CDR3nt: TGCGCCAGCAGTGAGTCAGCTGAATACGAGCAGTACTTC

d_gene: -
v_gene: TRBV5-1
abundance: -
j_gene: TRBJ2-2
CDR3aa: CASSLVWGGTGELFF
CDR3nt: TGCGCCAGCAGCTTGGTATGGGGCGGTACCGGGGAGCTGTTTTTT

d_gene: TRBD1
v_gene: TRBV11-2
abundance: -
j_gene: TRBJ2-1
CDR3aa: CASSLVTGQGLREQFF
CDR3nt: TGTGCCAGCAGCTTAGTAACGGGACAGGGGCTTCGGGAGCAGTTCTTC

d_gene: -
v_gene: TRBV19
abundance: -
j_gene: TRBJ2-7
CDR3aa: CASSIAHSRTKIYEQYF
CDR3nt: TGTGCCAGTAGTATAGCCCATAGCCGTACAAAGATCTACGAGCAGTACTTC

d_gene: -
v_gene: TRBV5-4
abundance: -
j_gene: TRBJ2-7
CDR3aa: CASSASSYEQYF
CDR3nt: TGTGCCAGCAGTGCGAGCTCCTACGAGCAGTACTTC

d_gene: TRBD2
v_gene: TRBV6-5
abundance: -
j_gene: TRBJ2-7
CDR3aa: CASRGLAPSYEQYF
CDR3nt: TGTGCCAGCAGGGGACTAGCTCCCTCCTACGAGCAGTACTTC

d_gene: -
v_gene: TRBV28
abundance: -
j_gene: TRBJ2-1
CDR3aa: CARLICGSYNEQFF
CDR3nt: TGTGCCAGGCTAATCTGTGGTTCCTACAATGAGCAGTTCTTC

d_gene: TRBD2
v_gene: TRBV11-3
abundance: -
j_gene: TRBJ2-1
CDR3aa: CASSLDVAGLTYNEQFF
CDR3nt: TGTGCCAGCAGCTTAGACGTAGCGGGTTTAACCTACAATGAGCAGTTCTTC

d_gene: -
v_gene: TRBV11-2
abundance: -
j_gene: TRBJ1-2
CDR3aa: CASSLGQNYGYTF
CDR3nt: TGTGCCAGCAGCTTAGGGCAGAACTATGGCTACACCTTC

d_gene: -
v_gene: TRBV7-2
abundance: -
j_gene: TRBJ2-3
CDR3aa: CASSSGWAQYF
CDR3nt: TGTGCCAGCAGCTCCGGATGGGCACAGTATTTT

d_gene: -
v_gene: TRBV19
abundance: -
j_gene: TRBJ2-7
CDR3aa: CASTSSSVGYEQYF
CDR3nt: TGTGCCAGTACCTCCTCTAGTGTGGGCTACGAGCAGTACTTC

d_gene: TRBD2
v_gene: TRBV10-3
abundance: -
j_gene: TRBJ2-7
CDR3aa: CAISDQASGRGYEQYF
CDR3nt: TGTGCCATCAGTGATCAAGCTAGCGGGAGAGGTTACGAGCAGTACTTC

d_gene: -
v_gene: TRBV27
abundance: -
j_gene: TRBJ1-2
CDR3aa: CASRPEWQGIGHGYTF
CDR3nt: TGTGCCAGCAGGCCCGAGTGGCAGGGGATTGGGCATGGCTACACCTTC

d_gene: TRBD1
v_gene: TRBV6-1
abundance: -
j_gene: TRBJ2-7
CDR3aa: CASSDGTATEQYF
CDR3nt: TGTGCCAGCAGTGATGGGACAGCTACAGAGCAGTACTTC

d_gene: -
v_gene: TRBV12-5
abundance: -
j_gene: TRBJ2-7
CDR3aa: CASGTGQAYEQYF
CDR3nt: TGTGCTAGTGGAACAGGTCAAGCCTACGAGCAGTACTTC

d_gene: -
v_gene: TRBV7-2
abundance: -
j_gene: TRBJ2-7
CDR3aa: CASSLVGEMGYRPYEQYF
CDR3nt: TGTGCCAGCAGCTTAGTCGGGGAGATGGGCTATCGTCCCTACGAGCAGTACTTC

d_gene: -
v_gene: TRBV19
abundance: -
j_gene: TRBJ2-1
CDR3aa: CASSVTIYSYNEQFF
CDR3nt: TGTGCCAGTAGTGTTACTATTTACTCCTACAATGAGCAGTTCTTC

d_gene: TRBD1
v_gene: TRBV24-1
abundance: once
j_gene: TRBJ2-1
CDR3aa: CATAGAGQGGGNEQFF
CDR3nt: TGTGCCACCGCTGGGGCGGGACAGGGGGGAGGAAATGAGCAGTTCTTC

d_gene: -
v_gene: TRBV9
abundance: -
j_gene: TRBJ1-6
CDR3aa: CASSDRDYYSPLHF
CDR3nt: TGTGCCAGCAGCGACCGGGACTACTATTCACCCCTCCACTTT

d_gene: -
v_gene: TRBV5-1
abundance: -
j_gene: TRBJ1-5
CDR3aa: CASSLEGASNQPQHF
CDR3nt: TGCGCCAGCAGCTTGGAAGGGGCTAGCAATCAGCCCCAGCATTTT

d_gene: TRBD1
v_gene: TRBV3-1/TRBV3-2
abundance: -
j_gene: TRBJ1-2
CDR3aa: CASSSRDSSNYGYTF
CDR3nt: TGTGCCAGCAGCTCGCGGGACAGTTCTAACTATGGCTACACCTTC

d_gene: TRBD2
v_gene: TRBV11-2
abundance: -
j_gene: TRBJ2-1
CDR3aa: CASSIGLAGARDEQFF
CDR3nt: TGTGCCAGCAGCATTGGACTAGCGGGAGCACGGGATGAGCAGTTCTTC

d_gene: TRBD1
v_gene: TRBV6-5
abundance: -
j_gene: TRBJ2-2
CDR3aa: CASRRQGSVPGELFF
CDR3nt: TGTGCCAGCAGGAGACAGGGGAGTGTGCCCGGGGAGCTGTTTTTT

d_gene: TRBD1
v_gene: TRBV27
abundance: few
j_gene: TRBJ2-2
CDR3aa: CASSLSQGVTGELFF
CDR3nt: TGTGCCAGCAGTTTATCTCAGGGGGTCACCGGGGAGCTGTTTTTT

d_gene: -
v_gene: TRBV6-1
abundance: -
j_gene: TRBJ1-5
CDR3aa: CASSDLEYQPQHF
CDR3nt: TGTGCCAGCAGTGATTTAGAGTATCAGCCCCAGCATTTT

d_gene: TRBD1
v_gene: TRBV5-1
abundance: -
j_gene: TRBJ2-3
CDR3aa: CASSAGTGSDTQYF
CDR3nt: TGCGCCAGCAGCGCCGGGACAGGGTCAGATACGCAGTATTTT

d_gene: -
v_gene: TRBV4-1
abundance: -
j_gene: TRBJ2-1
CDR3aa: CASRQGATSGYNEQFF
CDR3nt: TGCGCCAGCAGACAGGGGGCGACTAGCGGCTACAATGAGCAGTTCTTC

d_gene: TRBD2
v_gene: TRBV5-1
abundance: -
j_gene: TRBJ2-2
CDR3aa: CASRTSGVNTGELFF
CDR3nt: TGCGCCAGCAGGACTAGCGGGGTGAACACCGGGGAGCTGTTTTTT